Each of the 31 T cell receptor beta chains below was sequenced from the same sample in a study of blood T cell repertoires in COVID-19. The protocol was immunoSEQ multiplex PCR, while the TCRdb copy is restricted to in-frame clones and leaves out a portion. The sample holds about 300,000 clones, 85% to 90% seen once. Sequencing used peripheral blood. The receptors come from a human donor in a cohort sampled during active COVID-19.

The V and J genes are TRBV12-3 or TRBV12-4 and TRBJ2-1; D call uncertain. The CDR3 runs 13 residues. Trimming took off 1 base at V and 5 bases at J, with 6 bases between the two ends. CDR3 region: CASSLGLNNEQFF. CDR3 sequence (DNA): TGTGCCAGCAGTTTAGGACTGAACAATGAGCAGTTCTTC.

The rearrangement uses TRBV6-5 and TRBJ2-1; the D gene is possibly TRBD1 (6 bases). V lost 6 bases, J lost 8 bases, and 14 bases lay in between. The CDR3 totals 13 residues. The germline V gene has CDR1 MNHEY and CDR2 SVGAGI. The CDR3 loop reads CASRPTGTDEQFF. For the CDR3, the DNA is TGTGCCAGCAGACCAACAGGGACGGATGAGCAGTTCTTC.

The chain combines TRBV3-1 (or the pseudogene TRBV3-2) with TRBJ2-1, with D possibly TRBD1 on 6 matching bases. From germline, CDR1 is LGHDT and CDR2 YNNKEL (reference sequence). V lost 2 bases and J lost 2, with 7 bases in between. The CDR3 totals 14 residues. The CDR3 protein is CASSQNRAYNEQFF. The CDR3 nucleotides are TGTGCCAGCAGCCAAAACAGGGCCTACAATGAGCAGTTCTTC.

Regarding this clone: The sample has other DNA sequences that encode this CDR3 too. This chain's CDR3 is CASSALPGGNTEAFF. The DNA of the CDR3 is TGTGCCAGCAGCGCTTTGCCAGGGGGGAACACTGAAGCTTTCTTT. The J gene is TRBJ1-1, the V gene TRBV9, with TRBD1 matching 7 bases. Germline-derived CDR1 and CDR2 are SGDLS and YYNGEE. The CDR3 length is 15 residues. V lost 3 bases and J lost 1; bases outside the gene matches: 6.

This clone was detected once. The gene calls are TRBV20-1 and TRBJ1-1, with TRBD1 as a possible D gene (6 bases). Germline V lookup: CDR1 DFQATT, CDR2 SNEGSKA (reference sequence). This CDR3 is 11 amino acids long. V dropped 6 bases and J dropped 5 bases, with 10 bases sitting between them. CDR3 DNA sequence: TGCAGTGCAGATACAGGGACTGAAGCTTTCTTT. It codes for CSADTGTEAFF.

CDR3 loop: CASSLTTGEKLFF. CDR3 nucleotide sequence: TGTGCCAGCAGTTTAACCACAGGCGAAAAACTGTTTTTT. This chain connects TRBV12-3 or TRBV12-4 to TRBJ1-4, with D possibly matching TRBD1 (5 bases). This CDR3 region has 13 residues. Trimming left V 2 bases short and J 8 bases short, with 9 bases between.

V gene TRBV7-2 combines with J gene TRBJ2-1; 9 positions agree with TRBD2. With 0 bases clipped from V and 8 bases from J, the junction kept 5 bases outside the gene matches. Germline V gene lookup returns CDR1 SGHTA and CDR2 FQGNSA. This CDR3 spans 15 amino acids. CDR3: CASSLAASGMYEQFF. The CDR3 DNA follows: TGTGCCAGCAGCTTAGCGGCTAGCGGGATGTATGAGCAGTTCTTC.

The chain is built from TRBV6-6 and TRBJ2-1; 11 bases line up with TRBD2. Unmatched junction bases numbered 12, after V lost 6 bases and J lost 8 bases. This CDR3 region has 16 residues. Germline CDR1 MNHNY, CDR2 SVGAGI (reference sequence). The CDR3 bases are TGTGCCAGCAGCAACGGGGCTAGCGGGAGGATGGATGAGCAGTTCTTC. It specifies CASSNGASGRMDEQFF.

The chain employs TRBV28 and TRBJ2-1, with D unresolved. Germline CDR1 MDHEN, CDR2 SYDVKM. The length of the CDR3 is 15 residues. V was clipped by 7 bases and J by 1 base, with 14 bases between them. The chain's CDR3 is CASTARLSSYNEQFF. The DNA for the CDR3 is TGTGCCAGCACCGCCCGATTGAGTTCCTACAATGAGCAGTTCTTC.

J is TRBJ2-7 and V is TRBV3-1 (or the pseudogene TRBV3-2), with a possible D match to TRBD2 (5 bases). Trimming removed 5 bases at V and 0 bases at J, with 20 bases between. The CDR3 spans 17 residues. Germline loops: CDR1 LGHDT, CDR2 YNNKEL (reference sequence). As DNA, the CDR3 is TGTGCCAGCAGCACGACTACGGATCGAAGGAGCTCCTACGAGCAGTACTTC. As protein: CASSTTTDRRSSYEQYF.

This chain connects TRBV5-4 to TRBJ2-7; D is perhaps TRBD2 (5 bases). This CDR3 is 12 amino acids long. The V gene's germline CDR1 is SGHNT and CDR2 YYREEE (reference sequence). V was clipped by 1 base and J by 3 bases, with 5 bases between them. The CDR3 bases are TGTGCCAGCAGCTTGACTAGCTACGAGCAGTACTTC. The encoded protein is CASSLTSYEQYF.

The rearrangement joins TRBV6-5 to TRBJ2-7; D remains unclear. The CDR3 covers 14 residues. Germline CDR1 is MNHEY and CDR2 is SVGAGI. V lost 0 bases and J 2 bases, leaving 8 bases between the germline ends. CDR3 in DNA: TGTGCCAGCAGTTACTCGGCCAGAACCTACGAGCAGTACTTC. Amino acids: CASSYSARTYEQYF.

The CDR3: CASSQDGRASYNEQFF. In DNA, the CDR3 is TGTGCCAGCAGCCAAGACGGGAGGGCCTCCTACAATGAGCAGTTCTTC. The chain has TRBV14 and TRBJ2-1; 8 bases match TRBD2. V shed 0 bases and J 0 bases; nucleotides not matched to a gene: 1. Germline V gene data show CDR1 as SGHDN and CDR2 as FVKESK. The CDR3 is 16 residues long. The full variable domain, with the rest looked up from reference TRBV14 and TRBJ2-1, is EAGVTQFPSHSVIEKGQTVTLRCDPISGHDNLYWYRRVMGKEIKFLLHFVKESKQDESGMPNNRFLAERTGGTYSTLKVQPAELEDSGVYFCASSQDGRASYNEQFFGPGTRLTVL.

The chain carries TRBV7-2 and TRBJ1-1; no firm D call. Germline loops: CDR1 SGHTA, CDR2 FQGNSA. The CDR3 has 14 amino acids. Trimming took off 1 base at V and 4 bases at J, with 10 bases between the two ends. CDR3 sequence: CASSLDWRGTEAFF. CDR3 in DNA: TGTGCCAGCAGCTTAGATTGGAGAGGCACTGAAGCTTTCTTT.

The rearrangement uses TRBV30 and TRBJ2-7, with 7 positions matching TRBD2. Germline-derived CDR1 and CDR2 are GTSNPN and SVGIG (reference sequence). The J segment lost 5 bases and the V segment lost 0 bases, leaving 4 bases of the junction unmatched. The length of the CDR3 is 13 residues. The CDR3 sequence is CAWSVRGRDEQYF. CDR3 nucleotides: TGTGCCTGGAGTGTTCGGGGGAGGGACGAGCAGTACTTC.

J is TRBJ2-5 and V is TRBV18, with a weak D call TRBD2 (5 bases). Trimming pared 3 bases from V and 5 bases from J, leaving 7 bases between. Germline V gene lookup returns CDR1 KGHSH and CDR2 LQKENI. This CDR3 is 12 amino acids long. CDR3 sequence (DNA): TGTGCCAGCTCACCTCAGCGGGAGACCCAGTACTTC. This sequence encodes CASSPQRETQYF.

V and J are TRBV19 and TRBJ1-2, with 9 positions matching TRBD1. This CDR3 is built from 15 residues. Looked up from germline, CDR1 is LNHDA and CDR2 is SQIVND (reference sequence). Trimming cost V 3 bases and J 4 bases; bases outside gene matches: 6. In nucleotides, the CDR3 is TGTGCCAGTAGTATGTCTGGGACAGGGTCCTATGGCTACACCTTC. Its protein is CASSMSGTGSYGYTF.

This clone has only one observation. This chain connects TRBV20-1 to TRBJ2-3, with no clear D. V gave up 1 base and J gave up 10 bases, with 9 bases separating them. CDR3 length equals 11 residues. From germline, CDR1 is DFQATT and CDR2 SNEGSKA (reference sequence). CDR3 coding DNA: TGCAGTGCTAGAGTCGACGGAGCGCAGTATTTT. Its protein is CSARVDGAQYF.

This chain connects TRBV4-1 to TRBJ1-1, with D possibly being TRBD1 (5 bases). The V and J ends lost 1 base and 4 bases respectively, with 19 bases between them. Germline V lookup: CDR1 MGHRA, CDR2 YSYEKL. This CDR3 region has 17 residues. The CDR3 region has the DNA TGCGCCAGCAGCCAAGGTGGGGCTGGTTCCGGGGGCACTGAAGCTTTCTTT. Its translation is CASSQGGAGSGGTEAFF.

V gene TRBV4-1 combines with J gene TRBJ1-1; a possible D gene is TRBD1 (5 bases). The germline V gene has CDR1 MGHRA and CDR2 YSYEKL. The CDR3 loop spans 17 amino acids. Deletions cut 0 bases from V and 0 bases from J, with 14 bases between. The CDR3 DNA follows: TGCGCCAGCAGCCAAGATCCGCGGCAGGGCATGAACACTGAAGCTTTCTTT. As protein: CASSQDPRQGMNTEAFF.

The chain combines TRBV24-1 with TRBJ2-1; D perhaps matches TRBD1 (5 bases). CDR1 and CDR2 from the germline V gene are KGHDR and SFDVKD. V lost 3 bases and J 6 bases, leaving 17 bases between the germline ends. The CDR3 has 16 amino acids. The DNA for the CDR3 is TGTGCCACCAGTGATCCCAGGGTAGGGATGGGCAATGAGCAGTTCTTC. It is translated as CATSDPRVGMGNEQFF.

This chain joins TRBV5-1 and TRBJ2-7; TRBD2 agrees at 7 bases. CDR3 length equals 16 residues. Germline V gene lookup returns CDR1 SGHRS and CDR2 YFSETQ. With 0 bases clipped from V and 7 bases from J, the junction kept 13 bases outside the gene matches. The CDR3 loop reads CASSLVPSGEFTEQYF. DNA of the CDR3: TGCGCCAGCAGCTTGGTGCCTAGCGGCGAATTTACGGAGCAGTACTTC.

The CDR3 region has the DNA TGTGCCAGCGAAAGCGGGGTCGGCGAGACCCAGTACTTC. This sequence encodes CASESGVGETQYF. V usage is TRBV18 and J usage is TRBJ2-5, with 7 bases that match TRBD2. The CDR3 totals 13 residues. Unmatched junction bases numbered 8, after V lost 8 bases and J lost 5 bases. Germline V gives CDR1 KGHSH, CDR2 LQKENI. Looking up the rest from reference TRBV18 and TRBJ2-5 gives the full variable domain: NAGVMQNPRHLVRRRGQEARLRCSPMKGHSHVYWYRQLPEEGLKFMVYLQKENIIDESGMPKERFSAEFPKEGPSILRIQQVVRGDSAAYFCASESGVGETQYFGPGTRLLVL.

Here the CDR3 reads CASSSQNYEQYF. The CDR3, as DNA: TGTGCCAGCAGCTCCCAGAACTACGAGCAGTACTTC. This chain connects TRBV7-2 to TRBJ2-7; D is undetermined. Germline V lookup: CDR1 SGHTA, CDR2 FQGNSA. There are 12 residues in the CDR3. V was shortened by 4 bases and J by 3 bases, with 7 bases between the two germline ends.

This rearrangement joins TRBV7-2 to TRBJ2-7; weak D call: TRBD2 (6 bases). The CDR3 sequence is 15 residues long. Germline V gives CDR1 SGHTA, CDR2 FQGNSA. Trimming cost V 5 bases and J 2 bases, with 16 bases left between them. This CDR3 reads CASSRGSARAYEQYF. The CDR3 DNA sequence: TGTGCCAGCAGCCGGGGGTCAGCAAGGGCCTACGAGCAGTACTTC.

The CDR3 bases are TGTGCCAGCAGCTTGTCGAGTAGCGGGGCGTACAATGAGCAGTTCTTC. Protein sequence: CASSLSSSGAYNEQFF. The V and J genes are TRBV5-4 and TRBJ2-1; 8 positions match TRBD2. This CDR3 comprises 16 residues. V shed 1 base, J shed 4 bases, and the junction held 7 bases outside the gene matches. CDR1 SGHNT and CDR2 YYREEE come from the germline V gene (reference sequence).

The J gene is TRBJ1-1, the V gene TRBV6-5; TRBD1 might be the D (6 bases). V lost 10 bases and J lost 7, with 13 bases in between. CDR1 is MNHEY and CDR2 is SVGAGI in the germline V gene. The CDR3 extends over 11 amino acids. The CDR3 bases are TGTGCCATCCAGGGGTCCCTTGAAGCTTTCTTT. Protein: CAIQGSLEAFF.

The chain joins TRBV27 to TRBJ1-2; no clear D. In germline, CDR1 is MNHEY, CDR2 SMNVEV (reference sequence). Trimming cost V 8 bases and J 4 bases, with 20 bases left between them. The CDR3 is 15 amino acids. DNA of the CDR3: TGTGCCAGCTCAATGAGCGGACGGGTACTCTATGGCTACACCTTC. This sequence encodes CASSMSGRVLYGYTF.

The chain recombines TRBV18 with TRBJ1-4, with D perhaps matching TRBD1 (5 bases). There are 16 residues in the CDR3. Trimming left V 3 bases short and J 7 bases short, with 18 bases between. Germline V CDR1 and CDR2: KGHSH, LQKENI. The CDR3 protein is CASSPSSGGAGEKLFF. CDR3 bases: TGTGCCAGCTCACCCTCCTCCGGAGGGGCGGGTGAAAAACTGTTTTTT.

The rearrangement uses TRBV18 and TRBJ1-3; TRBD1 is a possible D gene (5 bases). V lost 2 bases and J 1 base, leaving 18 bases between the germline ends. The CDR3 has 18 amino acids. Germline V gives CDR1 KGHSH, CDR2 LQKENI. CDR3 sequence (DNA): TGTGCCAGCTCACCATCCTGGGGTCGCCAGGGATCTGGAAACACCATATATTTT. It yields the protein CASSPSWGRQGSGNTIYF.

CDR3 nucleotide sequence: TGTGCCACCCGGACAGTTGGAAATGAGCAGTTCTTC. Protein sequence: CATRTVGNEQFF. The V gene is TRBV19, the J gene TRBJ2-1; D perhaps matches TRBD1 (6 bases). The germline V and J ends were trimmed by 10 bases and 7 bases, with 14 bases remaining between them. Germline V lookup: CDR1 LNHDA, CDR2 SQIVND (reference sequence). The CDR3 contains 12 residues. Full variable domain (outside the CDR3, taken from reference TRBV19 and TRBJ2-1): DGGITQSPKYLFRKEGQNVTLSCEQNLNHDAMYWYRQDPGQGLRLIYYSQIVNDFQKGDIAEGYSVSREKKESFPLTVTSAQKNPTAFYLCATRTVGNEQFFGPGTRLTVL.